This T cell receptor beta chain was sequenced during a study of blood T cell repertoires in COVID-19. Overall study: PBMCs, B-cell-depleted T cells, or T cells were the source of the cDNA or gDNA that made up the material.

Sequenced by immunoSEQ multiplex PCR; TCRdb stores in-frame clones only, minus some. Of approximately 400,000 clones listed, 85% to 90% are singletons. This CDR3 spans 14 amino acids. CDR1 and CDR2 (germline): GTSNPN, SVGIG (reference sequence). Trimming cost V 2 bases and J 4 bases; bases outside gene matches: 6. Material for sequencing was PBMCs or T cells enriched from blood (not recorded which). The origin of this receptor is a woman aged 18-29 years who had recovered from COVID-19. The J gene is TRBJ2-7, the V gene TRBV30; 9 bases align to TRBD1. The CDR3 region is CAWSPGTGIYEQYF. For the CDR3, the DNA is TGTGCCTGGAGTCCCGGGACAGGGATATACGAGCAGTACTTC.